What follows are 6 T cell receptor beta chains derived from one specimen sequenced in a study of blood T cell repertoires in COVID-19. Assay used: immunoSEQ multiplex PCR; TCRdb lists only in-frame clones, some missing. The sample contains about 110,000 clones, over 75% of which appear only once. The sequenced sample consisted of peripheral blood. Source of these receptors: a woman between 65 and 79 years old with acute or convalescent COVID-19.

This clone was counted a single time. J is TRBJ1-5 and V is TRBV24-1, with D uncertain. CDR1 KGHDR and CDR2 SFDVKD come from the germline V gene. V was clipped by 3 bases and J by 3 bases, with 14 bases between them. The CDR3 spans 16 residues. CDR3 amino acids: CATSDPTAGHNQPQHF. The DNA for the CDR3 is TGTGCCACCAGTGATCCTACGGCAGGTCACAATCAGCCCCAGCATTTT.

This chain connects TRBV19 to TRBJ1-2, with TRBD1 matching 7 bases. This CDR3 spans 13 amino acids. Germline CDR1 is LNHDA and CDR2 is SQIVND (reference sequence). The ends lost 8 bases at V and 5 bases at J; junction bases unmatched: 8. CDR3 amino acids: CASGGTGEYGYTF. The DNA for the CDR3 is TGTGCCAGTGGTGGAACAGGGGAATATGGCTACACCTTC.

The chain employs TRBV7-6 and TRBJ2-2; 7 bases are a match to TRBD2. The junction had 11 bases not matched to a gene; V was cut back by 4 bases and J by 3 bases. Germline assignment: CDR1 SGHVS and CDR2 FNYEAQ. The CDR3 has 17 residues. The CDR3 region is CASSSLTSGRDTGELFF. The CDR3 DNA sequence: TGTGCCAGCAGCTCTCTCACATCGGGGAGGGACACCGGGGAGCTGTTTTTT.

Only one count was recorded for this clone. This chain links TRBV6-5 with TRBJ1-1, with 7 bases lining up with TRBD1. Unmatched junction bases numbered 7, after V lost 6 bases and J lost 6 bases. The CDR3 consists of 13 residues. Germline CDR1 reads MNHEY; CDR2 reads SVGAGI. The CDR3 sequence: CASRPTGVAEAFF. Written as DNA, the CDR3 is TGTGCCAGCAGGCCTACAGGGGTGGCTGAAGCTTTCTTT.

The V call is TRBV6-2 or TRBV6-3, the J call TRBJ2-1; D unclear. The CDR3 loop spans 15 amino acids. The V end lost 5 bases, the J end lost 0 bases, and 11 bases lay between the germline ends. Per germline, CDR1 MNHEY and CDR2 SVGEGT. The CDR3 here is CASSVSVHSYNEQFF. CDR3 nucleotide sequence: TGTGCCAGCAGTGTCAGCGTGCACTCCTACAATGAGCAGTTCTTC.

The chain combines TRBV6-5 with TRBJ2-2, with 9 nucleotides matching TRBD1. The CDR3 has 15 amino acids. Germline CDR1 is MNHEY and CDR2 is SVGAGI. The J segment lost 6 bases and the V segment lost 6 bases, leaving 8 bases of the junction unmatched. This chain's CDR3 is CASRQGAAGAGELFF. CDR3 DNA sequence: TGTGCCAGCAGACAGGGGGCGGCGGGAGCCGGGGAGCTGTTTTTT.